One and the same sample provided the 17 T cell receptor beta chains below, sequenced in a study of blood T cells in healthy people across ages. Sample-barcoded 5' priming and a J-beta primer mix drove a second PCR of about 7 to 12 cycles. MiXCR, applied by TCRdb to the 5' RACE reads, yields one record per CDR3 protein. The sample has 1.5 million to 2 million distinct CDR3 sequences; about two fifths are singletons. The sequenced sample was blood. The origin of the receptors is a human donor in good health.

The chain is built from TRBV7-2 and TRBJ2-5, with TRBD2 identical over 7 bases. After removal of 4 bases from V and 0 bases from J, the junction contained 5 bases not matched to a gene. Germline CDR1 SGHTA, CDR2 FQGNSA. CDR3 length equals 15 residues. This chain's CDR3 is CASSSYGGNQETQYF. The CDR3 nucleotides are TGTGCCAGCAGCTCGTACGGGGGGAACCAAGAGACCCAGTACTTC.

This clonotype turned up a few times. V gene TRBV3-1 combines with J gene TRBJ1-5; 7 bases are a match to TRBD1. The V gene end was trimmed by 1 base and the J gene end by 7 bases; junction bases not matched to a gene: 4. Looked up from germline, CDR1 is LGHDT and CDR2 is YNNKEL (reference sequence). This CDR3 spans 14 amino acids. CDR3 DNA sequence: TGTGCCAGCAGCCAAGGGACAGGAGAGCAGCCCCAGCATTTT. The encoded protein is CASSQGTGEQPQHF. Full variable domain (outside the CDR3, taken from reference TRBV3-1 and TRBJ1-5): DTAVSQTPKYLVTQMGNDKSIKCEQNLGHDTMYWYKQDSKKFLKIMFSYNNKELIINETVPNRFSPKSPDKAHLNLHINSLELGDSAVYFCASSQGTGEQPQHFGDGTRLSIL.

The chain joins TRBV29-1 to TRBJ2-5; the D gene is possibly TRBD2 (5 bases). Between the trimmed V and J ends, which lost 6 bases and 0 bases, there was a span of 14 bases. This CDR3 comprises 14 residues. The V gene's germline CDR1 is SQVTM and CDR2 ANQGSEA. The CDR3 loop reads CSVNREQYQETQYF. CDR3 in DNA: TGCAGCGTAAACCGGGAACAGTACCAAGAGACCCAGTACTTC.

V is TRBV29-1 and J is TRBJ2-4; D gene ambiguous. The J call is in doubt because the DNA end fits TRBJ2-7 better. This CDR3 comprises 15 residues. CDR1 and CDR2 (germline): SQVTM, ANQGSEA. The CDR3 nucleotides read TGCAGCGTTTCGGGCGTCACATTAAGAGATTACGAGCAGTACTTC. Its protein product is CSVSGVTLRDYEQYF.

This chain joins TRBV5-1 and TRBJ2-7; D is unresolved. Germline CDR1 and CDR2: SGHRS and YFSETQ. The CDR3 runs to 14 residues. Trimming left V 3 bases short and J 0 bases short, with 10 bases between. The CDR3, as DNA: TGCGCCAGCAGCTCCGACATGAGCTCCTACGAGCAGTACTTC. Its protein product is CASSSDMSSYEQYF. Complete variable domain (other parts from reference TRBV5-1 and TRBJ2-7): KAGVTQTPRYLIKTRGQQVTLSCSPISGHRSVSWYQQTPGQGLQFLFEYFSETQRNKGNFPGRFSGRQFSNSRSEMNVSTLELGDSALYLCASSSDMSSYEQYFGPGTRLTVT.

This rearrangement joins TRBV7-9 to TRBJ1-2, with D possibly being TRBD1 (5 bases). The CDR3 has 18 amino acids. V lost 3 bases and J 1 base, leaving 21 bases between the germline ends. Per germline, CDR1 SEHNR and CDR2 FQNEAQ (reference sequence). CDR3 in DNA: TGTGCCAGCAGCTTGTTTACTCCGGGACTCCCCGTTAACTATGGCTACACCTTC. Amino acids: CASSLFTPGLPVNYGYTF.

This clonotype has only a few counts. This chain connects TRBV6-5 to TRBJ2-5, with D unresolved. Germline V gene sequence: CDR1 MNHEY, CDR2 SVGAGI. Between the trimmed V and J ends, which lost 2 bases and 1 base, there was a span of 11 bases. The CDR3 contains 15 residues. CDR3 sequence (DNA): TGTGCCAGCAGTTACGACCCTTACTTCCAAGAGACCCAGTACTTC. It is translated as CASSYDPYFQETQYF.

CDR3 bases: TGTGCCAGCAGCTTTCATACAAAGGGGACCGAAGCTTTCTTT. The encoded protein is CASSFHTKGTEAFF. The V and J genes are TRBV12-3 or TRBV12-4 and TRBJ1-1, with a tentative D call TRBD1 (5 bases). Trimming left V 6 bases short and J 8 bases short, with 19 bases between. The CDR3 is 14 amino acids.

The chain links TRBV11-2 to TRBJ2-1; D gene uncertain. The CDR3 sequence is 15 residues long. Trimming took off 0 bases at V and 3 bases at J, with 9 bases between the two ends. Germline V gives CDR1 SGHAT, CDR2 FQNNGV. This chain's CDR3 is CASSLDETFYNEQFF. CDR3 sequence (DNA): TGTGCCAGCAGCTTAGATGAGACCTTCTACAATGAGCAGTTCTTC.

The chain is built from TRBV5-1 and TRBJ2-3; the match to TRBD1 covers 7 bases. The CDR3 sequence is 15 residues long. Germline V lookup: CDR1 SGHRS, CDR2 YFSETQ. J was trimmed by 2 bases and V by 4 bases; bases with no gene match: 7. The CDR3 region has the DNA TGCGCCAGCAGCGCTACGACAGGGACCACAGATACGCAGTATTTT. This encodes CASSATTGTTDTQYF.

This clonotype was seen a handful of times. The chain links TRBV12-3 or TRBV12-4 to TRBJ2-7, with unresolved D. The CDR3 sequence is 12 residues long. V gave up 3 bases and J gave up 9 bases, with 12 bases separating them. The CDR3 reads CASSLESLGQYF. The CDR3 DNA reads TGTGCCAGCAGTTTGGAGTCGTTGGGGCAGTACTTC.

This chain connects TRBV3-1 to TRBJ2-1; TRBD1 or TRBD2 may be the D gene (5 bases each). The ends were cut back, 5 bases at V and 0 bases at J, with 11 bases in the middle. Germline V gene data show CDR1 as LGHDT and CDR2 as YNNKEL (reference sequence). This CDR3 is built from 15 residues. CDR3 sequence (DNA): TGTGCCAGCAGCAACCGGGGCCGCTCCTACAATGAGCAGTTCTTC. Protein product: CASSNRGRSYNEQFF.

The CDR3 DNA reads TGTGCCTTCTCCAGGGGGGGCTCCCAGACAGATACGCAGTATTTT. Translation: CAFSRGGSQTDTQYF. The chain couples TRBV28 to TRBJ2-3; D may match TRBD1 or TRBD2 (7 bases each). The germline V gene encodes CDR1 MDHEN and CDR2 SYDVKM. The length of the CDR3 is 15 residues. The V and J ends lost 11 bases and 3 bases respectively, with 21 bases between them.

This clonotype was seen ten or more times. The CDR3 here is CASSRGTSGGQETQYF. CDR3 DNA sequence: TGCGCCAGCAGCCGTGGGACTAGCGGGGGGCAAGAGACCCAGTACTTC. The V gene is TRBV4-1, the J gene TRBJ2-5, with 15 nucleotides matching TRBD2. Losses at the gene ends were 4 bases for V and 2 bases for J; bases not matched to a gene: 2. Germline CDR1 MGHRA, CDR2 YSYEKL. The CDR3 runs to 16 residues.

This chain uses TRBV9 with TRBJ2-4; the match to TRBD1 covers 9 bases. The DNA matches TRBJ2-7 better at its end, which makes the J call doubtful. CDR1 is SGDLS, CDR2 YYNGEE, per germline. The CDR3 has 14 residues. This chain's CDR3 is CASSGTTGGGEQYF. CDR3 nucleotide sequence: TGTGCCAGCAGCGGGACGACAGGGGGAGGCGAGCAGTACTTC.

V gene TRBV20-1 combines with J gene TRBJ2-3; 7 bases align to TRBD2. V lost 6 bases to trimming and J lost 6 bases; unmatched junction nucleotides: 6. The CDR3 loop spans 12 amino acids. Germline-derived CDR1 and CDR2 are DFQATT and SNEGSKA (reference sequence). CDR3 region: CSAEREEDTQYF. CDR3 nucleotides: TGCAGTGCCGAACGGGAGGAGGATACGCAGTATTTT.

The table lists this clonotype with a few counts. This sequence joins TRBV28 and TRBJ2-5; a weak D match, TRBD1 (8 bases). There are 14 residues in the CDR3. The V gene lost 5 bases and the J gene lost 6 bases, with 16 bases spanning the gap. Germline CDR1 and CDR2: MDHEN and SYDVKM. The CDR3 is CASSIYRGGKTQYF. The DNA of the CDR3 is TGTGCCAGCAGTATCTACAGGGGGGGGAAGACCCAGTACTTC.